This T cell receptor (beta chain) was captured in a study of EBV T-cell therapy then PD-1 blockade in nasopharyngeal carcinoma. Some clones are missing from TCRdb's copy, which holds only in-frame ones; the method was immunoSEQ multiplex PCR. Of 15,000 to 20,000 clones in the sample, approximately 84% were seen once. Documented treatment: AdE1-LMPpoly-expanded autologous EBV-specific T-cell therapy followed by anti-PD-1 nivolumab. Notes on this clone: Its antigen is currently unknown.

CDR1 ENHRY and CDR2 SYGVKD come from the germline V gene. V lost 3 bases to trimming and J lost 3 bases; unmatched junction nucleotides: 8. This CDR3 contains 16 residues. The source was CD8+ T cells from blood, collected at roughly day 35 from a patient whose treatment included autologous EBV-specific T cells and nivolumab. The origin of this receptor is a man in his forties with nasopharyngeal carcinoma. The J gene is TRBJ1-5, the V gene TRBV10-3; 7 nucleotides match TRBD1. CDR3 in amino acids: CAISDIRDSFNQPQHF. The CDR3 region has the DNA TGTGCCATCAGTGACATCCGGGACAGCTTCAATCAGCCCCAGCATTTT.